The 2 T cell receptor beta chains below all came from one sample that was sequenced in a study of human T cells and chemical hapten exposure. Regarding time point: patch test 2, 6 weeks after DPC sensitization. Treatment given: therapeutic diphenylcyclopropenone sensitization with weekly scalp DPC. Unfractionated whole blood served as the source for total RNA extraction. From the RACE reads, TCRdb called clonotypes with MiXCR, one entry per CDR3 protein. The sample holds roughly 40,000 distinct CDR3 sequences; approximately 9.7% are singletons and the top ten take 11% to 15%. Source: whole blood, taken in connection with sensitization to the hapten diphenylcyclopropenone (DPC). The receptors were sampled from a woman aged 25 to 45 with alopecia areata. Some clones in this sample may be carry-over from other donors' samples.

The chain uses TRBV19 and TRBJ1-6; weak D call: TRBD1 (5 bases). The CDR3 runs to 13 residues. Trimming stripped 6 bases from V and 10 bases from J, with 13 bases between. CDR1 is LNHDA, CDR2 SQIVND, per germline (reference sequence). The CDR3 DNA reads TGTGCCAGTAGCCCGCAGGGAGGATCACCCCTCCACTTT. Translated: CASSPQGGSPLHF. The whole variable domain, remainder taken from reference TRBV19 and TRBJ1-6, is DGGITQSPKYLFRKEGQNVTLSCEQNLNHDAMYWYRQDPGQGLRLIYYSQIVNDFQKGDIAEGYSVSREKKESFPLTVTSAQKNPTAFYLCASSPQGGSPLHFGNGTRLTVT.

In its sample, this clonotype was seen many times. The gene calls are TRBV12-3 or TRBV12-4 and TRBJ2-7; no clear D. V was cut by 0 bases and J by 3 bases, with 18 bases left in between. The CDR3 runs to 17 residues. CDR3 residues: CASSLAWQAGSNYEQYF. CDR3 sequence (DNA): TGTGCCAGCAGTTTAGCGTGGCAGGCCGGCAGTAACTACGAGCAGTACTTC.